The 13 T cell receptor beta chains below were found in one sample sequenced in a study of blood T cell repertoires in COVID-19. Clones were read by immunoSEQ multiplex PCR, and TCRdb kept only the in-frame ones, dropping some. The sample holds over 200,000 clones, approximately 90% seen once. The source material was peripheral blood. The receptor set was obtained from a man younger than 45 who had recovered from COVID-19.

This clone has only a few counts. V is TRBV2 and J is TRBJ1-2; unclear D gene. This CDR3 is 10 amino acids long. Germline-derived CDR1 and CDR2 are SNHLY and FYNNEI. Trimming pared 8 bases from V and 5 bases from J, leaving 6 bases between. This CDR3 reads CASEGYGYTF. The CDR3 nucleotides read TGTGCCAGCGAGGGTTATGGCTACACCTTC. Full variable domain (outside the CDR3, taken from reference TRBV2 and TRBJ1-2): EPEVTQTPSHQVTQMGQEVILRCVPISNHLYFYWYRQILGQKVEFLVSFYNNEISEKSEIFDDQFSVERPDGSNFTLKIRSTKLEDSAMYFCASEGYGYTFGSGTRLTVV.

The chain combines TRBV5-1 with TRBJ1-2; 7 bases are a match to TRBD1. J gave up 7 bases and V 0 bases, and 6 bases lay outside the gene matches. The germline V gene encodes CDR1 SGHRS and CDR2 YFSETQ. The CDR3 has 14 amino acids. The CDR3 loop is CASSLGQGIGGYTF. The CDR3 coding sequence is TGCGCCAGCAGCTTGGGACAGGGAATAGGTGGCTACACCTTC.

The chain combines TRBV7-6 with TRBJ2-1; D is possibly TRBD1 (6 bases). The length of the CDR3 is 14 residues. Between the trimmed V and J ends, which lost 1 base and 6 bases, there was a span of 10 bases. Germline loops: CDR1 SGHVS, CDR2 FNYEAQ. The CDR3, as DNA: TGTGCCAGCAGCTTAGGAAGGACAGTCAATGAGCAGTTCTTC. Encoded protein: CASSLGRTVNEQFF.

This clone was found once. This chain connects TRBV6-2 or TRBV6-3 to TRBJ2-7, with 7 bases identical to TRBD1. The CDR3 runs to 16 residues. Germline V gives CDR1 MNHEY, CDR2 SVGEGT. With V trimmed by 0 bases and J by 4 bases, 9 bases remained unmatched. This chain's CDR3 is CASSYSERTGPYEQYF. Here the CDR3 DNA reads TGTGCCAGCAGTTACTCGGAGAGGACAGGTCCGTACGAGCAGTACTTC.

V and J are TRBV6-5 and TRBJ1-6; the match to TRBD1 covers 7 bases. The CDR3 runs 14 residues. From germline, CDR1 is MNHEY and CDR2 SVGAGI. V gave up 6 bases and J gave up 15 bases; unmatched junction bases: 14. In nucleotides, the CDR3 is TGTGCCAGCAGGGGGACAGCTCAACTCGGACGCCTCCACTTT. Protein: CASRGTAQLGRLHF.

This clone was counted once. This CDR3 reads CASSEWVRVEGETQYF. CDR3 nucleotides: TGTGCCAGCAGTGAATGGGTCAGGGTCGAAGGAGAGACCCAGTACTTC. The chain joins TRBV6-1 to TRBJ2-5; D possibly corresponds to TRBD1 (5 bases). This CDR3 has 16 residues. The germline V gene encodes CDR1 MNHNS and CDR2 SASEGT. V lost 2 bases, J lost 4 bases, and 17 bases lay in between.

V is TRBV7-8 and J is TRBJ1-6; 7 bases are a match to TRBD1. V was pared by 5 bases and J by 3 bases, with 7 bases of the junction left unmatched. CDR3 length equals 16 residues. Germline V gives CDR1 SGHVS, CDR2 FQNEAQ. CDR3 nucleotide sequence: TGTGCCAGCAGCCTGGGACAGCCCTACTATAATTCACCCCTCCACTTT. Translating it yields CASSLGQPYYNSPLHF.

This chain uses TRBV7-2 with TRBJ2-7; a possible D gene is TRBD1 (6 bases). With 2 bases removed from V and 0 bases from J, the gap between germline ends came to 14 bases. Germline lookup yields CDR1 SGHTA and CDR2 FQGNSA. The CDR3 has 16 amino acids. CDR3 in DNA: TGTGCCAGCAGCTTAAGTACAGGGCCGAGCTCCTACGAGCAGTACTTC. It specifies CASSLSTGPSSYEQYF.

This sequence joins TRBV11-2 and TRBJ2-5; D possibly corresponds to TRBD1 (5 bases). The CDR3 has 11 amino acids. The V end was cut by 2 bases, the J end by 7 bases, with 5 bases between. Germline V lookup: CDR1 SGHAT, CDR2 FQNNGV. DNA of the CDR3: TGTGCCAGCAGCTTACAGGGGACCCAGTACTTC. Translated, it gives CASSLQGTQYF.

The table lists this clone with a few counts. The CDR3 sequence: CASSYRSLAVYEQYF. CDR3 DNA sequence: TGTGCCAGCAGTTATCGCTCGCTAGCAGTGTACGAGCAGTACTTC. The chain links TRBV6-2 or TRBV6-3 to TRBJ2-7; tentative D call: TRBD2 (5 bases). CDR1 is MNHEY, CDR2 SVGEGT, per germline. The CDR3 spans 15 residues. Trimming removed 3 bases from V and 4 bases from J, with 16 bases in between.

V and J are TRBV6-1 and TRBJ1-1; 9 bases align to TRBD1. V shed 4 bases, J shed 9 bases, and the junction held 15 bases outside the gene matches. The CDR3 consists of 16 residues. CDR1 MNHNS and CDR2 SASEGT come from the germline V gene. CDR3 protein: CASSAVRGRDRAQAFF. The CDR3 DNA is TGTGCCAGCAGTGCAGTTAGGGGCCGGGACAGGGCGCAAGCTTTCTTT.

V is TRBV11-3 and J is TRBJ1-1, with D possibly matching TRBD1 (5 bases). Germline CDR1 is SGHNT and CDR2 is YENEEA. Deletions cut 5 bases from V and 2 bases from J, with 12 bases between. The CDR3 spans 14 residues. CDR3: CASSPGLKNTEAFF. The DNA of the CDR3 is TGTGCCAGCAGCCCGGGACTGAAAAACACTGAAGCTTTCTTT.

The rearrangement links TRBV6-4 to TRBJ2-2; D is perhaps TRBD1 (5 bases). Trimming stripped 5 bases from V and 2 bases from J, with 9 bases between. The CDR3 runs 14 residues. Germline values: CDR1 MRHNA, CDR2 SNTAGT. The chain's CDR3 is CASSPGPNTGELFF. CDR3 nucleotide sequence: TGTGCCAGCAGTCCAGGGCCTAACACCGGGGAGCTGTTTTTT.